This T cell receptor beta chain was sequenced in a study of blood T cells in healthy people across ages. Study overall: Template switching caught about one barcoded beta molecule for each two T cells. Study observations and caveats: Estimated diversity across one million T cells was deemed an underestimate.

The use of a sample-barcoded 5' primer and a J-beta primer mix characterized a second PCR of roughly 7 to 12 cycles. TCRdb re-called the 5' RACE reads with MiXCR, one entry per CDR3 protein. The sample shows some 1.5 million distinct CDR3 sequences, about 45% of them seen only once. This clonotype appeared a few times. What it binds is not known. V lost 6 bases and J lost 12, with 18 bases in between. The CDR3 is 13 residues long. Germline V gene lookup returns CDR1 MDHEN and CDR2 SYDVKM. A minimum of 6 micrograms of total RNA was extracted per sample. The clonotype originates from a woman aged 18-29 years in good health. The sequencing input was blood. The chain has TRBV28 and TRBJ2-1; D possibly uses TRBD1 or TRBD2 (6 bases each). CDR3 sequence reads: CASSLPGAIWQFF. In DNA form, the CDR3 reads TGTGCCAGCAGCCTACCGGGGGCTATATGGCAGTTCTTC.